The entry that follows covers one TCR beta chain sequence. Germline-derived CDR1 and CDR2 are MNHNY and SVGAGI (reference sequence). This CDR3 region has 14 residues. The V end lost 6 bases, the J end lost 2 bases, and 14 bases lay between the germline ends. The data originate from a study of T cell changes during pregnancy in multiple sclerosis. Data came from immunoSEQ multiplex PCR; TCRdb stores just in-frame clones and leaves some out. The sample has roughly 36,000 clones, 90% to 95% seen once. The source material was CD8+ T cells from peripheral blood mononuclear cells, sampled in the second trimester of pregnancy. The receptor was derived from a female donor with multiple sclerosis, enrolled in a pregnancy study. V usage is TRBV6-6 and J usage is TRBJ2-7, with D perhaps matching TRBD1 (6 bases). CDR3 in DNA: TGTGCCAGCAGCCCTGGACAGAGTGCCTACGAGCAGTACTTC. It yields the protein CASSPGQSAYEQYF.